The TCR beta chain under discussion was sequenced for a study of post-analysis software for immune sequencing data. Study-wide background: The courses of disease that were included comprised relapsing-remitting, secondary progressive and progressive-relapsing multiple sclerosis.

Trimming shortened V by 0 bases and J by 6 bases, and 14 bases separated the two germline ends. CDR3 size: 14 residues. Germline CDR1 DFQATT, CDR2 SNEGSKA (reference sequence). Study observations and caveats: Diversity measured as normalized Chao1 was significantly lower in multiple sclerosis patients than in controls. Co-batched samples clustered tightly together by F measure. A few TRBV segments occurring more often in patients than controls included TRBV5-6, TRBV5-1 and TRBV20-1.

In its sample, this clonotype was seen a few times. Its specificity is unknown. TCR beta cDNA libraries had unique molecular identifiers. Approximately 500,000 cDNA molecules were obtained from roughly 0.93 to 9.6 million T cells. TCRdb re-called the PCR reads through MiXCR, storing one row per CDR3 protein. In the table there are roughly 170,000 distinct CDR3 sequences, approximately 30% of which are singletons. The sample was blood. This sequence originates from a girl aged 10 to 17 with multiple sclerosis. The genes are TRBV20-1 and TRBJ1-1; D is possibly TRBD1 (6 bases). For the CDR3, the DNA is TGCAGTGCTAGAGATCGGGGGGCACTCGCTGAAGCTTTCTTT. It translates to CSARDRGALAEAFF.